This T cell receptor (beta chain) stems from a study of CD4 and CD8 cells across lung adenocarcinoma regions. TCRdb itself ran the PCR reads through MiXCR, one entry per CDR3 protein. Of 10,000 to 15,000 distinct CDR3 sequences in the sample, roughly 48% were seen once. CDR1 is LGHNA, CDR2 YNFKEQ, per germline. V lost 0 bases, J lost 1 base, and 9 bases lay in between. This CDR3 is 15 amino acids long. This clonotype was seen a handful of times. The chain combines TRBV4-2 with TRBJ2-5; D is possibly TRBD1 (5 bases). Sample: CD8+ T cells from the margin of a lung tumor. The sequence derives from a female donor with lung adenocarcinoma. The CD4 and CD8 labels of this study may be unreliable. CDR3: CASSQERGGQETQYF. CDR3 in DNA: TGTGCCAGCAGCCAAGAAAGGGGCGGCCAAGAGACCCAGTACTTC.